This TCR beta chain stems from a study of T cell responses to AZD1222 COVID-19 vaccine (dated by TCRdb to about 2021). Notes on the research overall: AZD1222 recipients whose second dose came at about 4 weeks and those whose second dose came at about 12 weeks were combined into one group, since spike-specific TCR depth and breadth did not differ between the two schedules. Trial participants were enrolled into age subgroups of 18-55, 56-69 and 70-plus years, which contained roughly 140, 27 and 60 TCR-sequenced participants, respectively. TCR sequencing was performed for roughly 250 trial participants, of whom about 200 were given two doses of AZD1222 and some 26 were given two doses of MenACWY control vaccine. Overall study outcomes, separate from this receptor: Spike-specific TCR breadth and depth rose significantly after two AZD1222 doses compared with day 0 and with MenACWY recipients. Conclusions about previously exposed vaccinees are limited, since just a handful of AZD1222 recipients were seropositive for SARS-CoV-2 at baseline. No day 14 peak-response samples were available, so repertoires were characterized only after the peak T cell response. Participants were mostly white British, with more females than males. The authors suggested clonal diversity may have been underestimated. In the small 56-69-year group, the increase in depth fell short of significance, most likely because of low power. Vaccine-associated CD4 TCRs spanned the whole spike protein, with dominant responses in regions 160-218 and 743-854. Reportedly, almost half of the unique spike-specific TCRs recognized epitopes lying outside the regions that are mutated in the B.1.351 and B.1.1.7 variants.

On this clone itself: Its antigen has not been determined. Qualities for individual bases were not recorded, and no much larger clone is one base off.

CDR1 and CDR2, looked up from the germline V gene, are SGHVS and FQNEAQ. V is reduced by 4 bases and J by 3 bases, leaving a spacing of 21 bases between them. The CDR3 has 18 amino acids, counting the end cysteine and phenylalanine. Here the CDR3 DNA is all that survives: 54 bases in frame from base 1. The CDR3 regions of human TCRbeta chains were analyzed by immunosequencing. Regarding the original processing steps: TCRs in the repertoires were compared against a reference library of SARS-CoV-2-specific TCRs that had been generated with the MIRA antigen-specificity platform. Breadth was defined as the fraction of unique TCRs that were SARS-CoV-2-associated. Depth was defined as the fraction of total T cells that were SARS-CoV-2-associated. Each spike-specific TCR was assigned to its reactive spike region and to a CD4 or CD8 class using the MIRA data. Log10-transformed breadth and depth values were compared by one-way ANOVA with Sidak's multiple comparisons tests. TCRdb provides this immuneACCESS table in a form limited to in-frame rearrangements. Some clones are lacking; in checked studies, under half of them reflect an unresolved V gene, and why the rest are absent is not known. That table gives V, J and clone size, and the DNA gave D and trimming. The sample profile shows over 130,000 clones; around nine tenths of them were found once. Roughly 5% of the sample comes from the top ten.

The intended sense of this specimen's time point label: baseline before first vaccination. Samples from vaccinated people were obtained from the UK trials COV001 and COV002, which included a single-blind randomized controlled phase 2/3 trial of AZD1222 (ChAdOx1 nCoV-19) in healthy adults. For TCRbeta chain sequencing, PBMC samples were collected from trial participants at day 0 and at day 28 after the second dose. The sequences come from peripheral blood, collected on day 0 of AZD1222 vaccination. Recombination linked TRBV7-8 to TRBJ1-4; the best D guess is TRBD1, with 5 bases matching. The clonotype comes from an adult in good health. The CDR3 protein is CASSSNTGTKGSNEKLFF. The DNA sequence reads TGTGCCAGCAGCTCCAATACCGGGACCAAGGGCTCTAATGAAAAACTGTTTTTT.